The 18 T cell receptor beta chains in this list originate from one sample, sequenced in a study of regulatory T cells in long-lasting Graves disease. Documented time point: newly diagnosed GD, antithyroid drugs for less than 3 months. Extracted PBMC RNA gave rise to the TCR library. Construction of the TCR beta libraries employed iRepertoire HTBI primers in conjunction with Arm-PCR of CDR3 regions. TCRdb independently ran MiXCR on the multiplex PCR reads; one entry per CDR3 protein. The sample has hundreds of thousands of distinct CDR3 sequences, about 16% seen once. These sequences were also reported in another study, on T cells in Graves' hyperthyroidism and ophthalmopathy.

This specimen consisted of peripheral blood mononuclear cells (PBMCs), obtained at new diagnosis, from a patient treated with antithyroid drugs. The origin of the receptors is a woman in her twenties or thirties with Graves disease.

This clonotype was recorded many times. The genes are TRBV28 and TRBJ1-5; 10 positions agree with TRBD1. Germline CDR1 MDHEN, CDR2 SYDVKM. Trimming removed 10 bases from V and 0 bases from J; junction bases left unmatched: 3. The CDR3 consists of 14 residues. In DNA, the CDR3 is TGTGCCATTAGGGACAGGGGTAGCAATCAGCCCCAGCATTTT. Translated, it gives CAIRDRGSNQPQHF.

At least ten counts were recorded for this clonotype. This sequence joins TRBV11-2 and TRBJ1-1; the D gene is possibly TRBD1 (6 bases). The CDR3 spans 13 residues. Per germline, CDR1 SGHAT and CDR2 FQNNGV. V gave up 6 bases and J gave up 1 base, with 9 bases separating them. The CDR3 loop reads CASRSQGNTEAFF. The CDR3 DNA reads TGTGCCAGCAGATCACAGGGGAACACTGAAGCTTTCTTT.

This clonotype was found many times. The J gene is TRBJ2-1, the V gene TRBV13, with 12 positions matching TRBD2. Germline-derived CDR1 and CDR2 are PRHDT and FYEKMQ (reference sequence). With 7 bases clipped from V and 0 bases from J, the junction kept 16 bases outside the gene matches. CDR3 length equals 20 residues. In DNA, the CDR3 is TGTGCCAGCACTATCAGTCTAGCGGGAGGGCCGCGGAGCTCCTACAATGAGCAGTTCTTC. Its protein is CASTISLAGGPRSSYNEQFF.

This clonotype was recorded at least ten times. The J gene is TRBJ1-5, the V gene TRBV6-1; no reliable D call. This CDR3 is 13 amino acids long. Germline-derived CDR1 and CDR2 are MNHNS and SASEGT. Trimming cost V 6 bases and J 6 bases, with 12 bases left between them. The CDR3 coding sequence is TGTGCCAGCAGCCAAACTCGGAGTCAGCCCCAGCATTTT. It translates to CASSQTRSQPQHF.

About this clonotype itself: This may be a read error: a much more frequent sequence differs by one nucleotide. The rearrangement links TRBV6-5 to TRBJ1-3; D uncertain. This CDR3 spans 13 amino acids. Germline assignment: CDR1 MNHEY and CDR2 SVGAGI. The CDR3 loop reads CASSYVAGNTMYF. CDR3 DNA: TGTGCCAGCAGTTACGTTGCTGGGAACACCATGTATTTT.

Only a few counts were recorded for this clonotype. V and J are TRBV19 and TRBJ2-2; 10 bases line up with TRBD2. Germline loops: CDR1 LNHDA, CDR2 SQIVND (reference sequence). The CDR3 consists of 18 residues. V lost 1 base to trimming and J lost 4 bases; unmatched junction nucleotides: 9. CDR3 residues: CASSIGDLAGVVTGELFF. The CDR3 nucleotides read TGTGCCAGTAGTATAGGTGATCTAGCGGGAGTGGTCACCGGGGAGCTGTTTTTT.

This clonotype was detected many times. For the CDR3, the DNA is TGCAGTGCTCAAGCGGGGGGGAGGACAGATACGCAGTATTTT. Translation: CSAQAGGRTDTQYF. The chain couples TRBV20-1 to TRBJ2-3; the match to TRBD2 covers 10 bases. Trimming cost V 5 bases and J 3 bases; bases outside gene matches: 5. Germline V gene sequence: CDR1 DFQATT, CDR2 SNEGSKA (reference sequence). This CDR3 contains 14 residues.

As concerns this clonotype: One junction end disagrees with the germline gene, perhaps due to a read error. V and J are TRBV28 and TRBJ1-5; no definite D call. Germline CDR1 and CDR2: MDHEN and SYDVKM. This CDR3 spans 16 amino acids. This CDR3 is CASSFGRSGSSQPQHF. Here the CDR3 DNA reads TGTGCCAGCAGTTTCGGGAGAAGTGGTAGCAGTCAGCCCCAGCATTTT.

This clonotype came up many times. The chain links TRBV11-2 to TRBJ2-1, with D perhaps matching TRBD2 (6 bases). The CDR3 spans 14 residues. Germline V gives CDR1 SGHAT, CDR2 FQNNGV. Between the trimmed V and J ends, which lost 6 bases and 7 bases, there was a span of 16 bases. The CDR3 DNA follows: TGTGCCAGCAGACGGGAACCTGGAGGGAATGAGCAGTTCTTC. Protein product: CASRREPGGNEQFF. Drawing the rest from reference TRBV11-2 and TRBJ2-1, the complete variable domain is EAGVAQSPRYKIIEKRQSVAFWCNPISGHATLYWYQQILGQGPKLLIQFQNNGVVDDSQLPKDRFSAERLKGVDSTLKIQPAKLEDSAVYLCASRREPGGNEQFFGPGTRLTVL.

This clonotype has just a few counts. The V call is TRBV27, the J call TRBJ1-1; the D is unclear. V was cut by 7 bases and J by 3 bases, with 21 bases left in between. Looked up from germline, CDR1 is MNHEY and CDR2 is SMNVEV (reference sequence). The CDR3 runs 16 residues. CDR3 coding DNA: TGTGCCAGCACGTTTTCCGGGTCGCAGCTGGACACTGAAGCTTTCTTT. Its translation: CASTFSGSQLDTEAFF.

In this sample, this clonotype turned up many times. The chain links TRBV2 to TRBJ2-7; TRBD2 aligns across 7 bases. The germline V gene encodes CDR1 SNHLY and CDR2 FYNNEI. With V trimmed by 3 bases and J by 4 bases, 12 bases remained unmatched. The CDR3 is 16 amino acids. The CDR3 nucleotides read TGTGCCAGCAGTGACCCTCTAGCGGCCAGTATGTACGAGCAGTACTTC. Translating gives CASSDPLAASMYEQYF.

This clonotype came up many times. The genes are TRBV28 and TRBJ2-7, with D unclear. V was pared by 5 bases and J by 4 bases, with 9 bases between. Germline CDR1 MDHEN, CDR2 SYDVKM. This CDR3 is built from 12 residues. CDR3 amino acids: CASSPRWYEQYF. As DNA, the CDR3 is TGTGCCAGCAGTCCGAGATGGTACGAGCAGTACTTC.

The CDR3 region has the DNA TGTGCCAGCAGTGAGCCCGAAGCCGGCAGGGGGACCCCCTACGAGCAGTACTTC. This gives the protein CASSEPEAGRGTPYEQYF. V gene TRBV6-1 combines with J gene TRBJ2-7, with TRBD1 matching 7 bases. V dropped 3 bases and J dropped 2; count of bases not matched to a gene: 16. Germline V gene lookup returns CDR1 MNHNS and CDR2 SASEGT. CDR3 length: 18 residues.

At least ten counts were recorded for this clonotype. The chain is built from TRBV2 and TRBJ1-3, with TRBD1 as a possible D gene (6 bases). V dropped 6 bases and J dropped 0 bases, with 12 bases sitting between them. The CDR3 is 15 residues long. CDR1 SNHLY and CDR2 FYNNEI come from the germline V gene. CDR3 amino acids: CASRQGTTSGNTIYF. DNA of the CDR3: TGTGCCAGCAGGCAGGGGACAACCTCTGGAAACACCATATATTTT.

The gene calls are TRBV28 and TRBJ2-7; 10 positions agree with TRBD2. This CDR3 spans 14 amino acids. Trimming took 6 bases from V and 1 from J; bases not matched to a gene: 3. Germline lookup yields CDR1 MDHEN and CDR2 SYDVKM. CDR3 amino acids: CASRASGRSYEQYF. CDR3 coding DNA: TGTGCCAGCAGAGCTAGCGGGAGATCCTACGAGCAGTACTTC.

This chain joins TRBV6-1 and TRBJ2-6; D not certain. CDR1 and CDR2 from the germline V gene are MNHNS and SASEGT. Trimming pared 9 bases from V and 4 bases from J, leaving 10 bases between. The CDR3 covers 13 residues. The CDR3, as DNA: TGTGCCAGGAAGCACGAGGGGGCCAACGTCCTGACTTTC. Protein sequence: CARKHEGANVLTF.

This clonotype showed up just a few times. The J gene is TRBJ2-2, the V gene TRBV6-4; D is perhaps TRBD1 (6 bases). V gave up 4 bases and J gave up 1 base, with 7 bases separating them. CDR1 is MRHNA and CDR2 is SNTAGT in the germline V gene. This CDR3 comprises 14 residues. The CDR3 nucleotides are TGTGCCAGCAGTGGACAGGAGAACACCGGGGAGCTGTTTTTT. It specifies CASSGQENTGELFF.

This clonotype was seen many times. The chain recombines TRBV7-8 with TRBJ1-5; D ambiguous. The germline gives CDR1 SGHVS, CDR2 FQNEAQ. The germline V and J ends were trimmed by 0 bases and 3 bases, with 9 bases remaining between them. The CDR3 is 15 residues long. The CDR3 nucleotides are TGTGCCAGCAGCTTAGCGGACGCGAACAATCAGCCCCAGCATTTT. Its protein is CASSLADANNQPQHF.